These 14 T cell receptor beta chains were all obtained from the same sample, sequenced in a study of a mutant IDH1 vaccine in newly diagnosed glioma. Clones were sequenced by immunoSEQ multiplex PCR, and TCRdb holds only the in-frame ones, with some missing. The sample records roughly 39,000 clones, around 78% being singletons. These receptors lack a known antigen. This sample's time point: week 5, during vaccination. Doses of 300 ug of mutant IDH1 20-mer peptide were given with topical imiquimod. The sequencing used PBMCs, collected from a glioma patient whose treatment included an IDH1 peptide vaccine. These TCRs come from a man between 40 and 49 years old with glioma.

CDR3 DNA sequence: TGCGCCAGCAGCCACTCAGCGACTGAAGCTTTCTTT. Residues: CASSHSATEAFF. This chain joins TRBV4-1 and TRBJ1-1; D remains ambiguous. V was shortened by 3 bases and J by 5 bases, with 7 bases between the two germline ends. The CDR3 covers 12 residues. Germline CDR1 reads MGHRA; CDR2 reads YSYEKL.

The chain carries TRBV6-5 and TRBJ2-1; D remains ambiguous. Deletions cut 0 bases from V and 6 bases from J, with 6 bases between. Germline CDR1 MNHEY, CDR2 SVGAGI. The CDR3 is 13 amino acids. This CDR3 is CASSYSTTNEQFF. The CDR3 nucleotides are TGTGCCAGCAGTTACTCAACAACCAATGAGCAGTTCTTC.

The chain couples TRBV6-6 to TRBJ1-1, with D maybe TRBD1 (5 bases). The ends were cut back, 5 bases at V and 1 base at J, with 14 bases in the middle. Germline CDR1 and CDR2: MNHNY and SVGAGI (reference sequence). The CDR3 runs 15 residues. The CDR3 loop reads CASSDDRYSNTEAFF. CDR3 bases: TGTGCCAGCAGTGACGACAGATACTCGAACACTGAAGCTTTCTTT.

The J gene is TRBJ2-3, the V gene TRBV30, with 9 bases that match TRBD2. With V trimmed by 4 bases and J by 4 bases, 0 bases remained unmatched. The CDR3 is 12 amino acids. CDR1 GTSNPN and CDR2 SVGIG come from the germline V gene (reference sequence). The CDR3 here is CAWTSGADTQYF. The DNA for the CDR3 is TGTGCCTGGACTAGCGGGGCAGATACGCAGTATTTT.

V and J are TRBV25-1 and TRBJ1-5, with 7 bases lining up with TRBD1. The V and J ends lost 8 bases and 2 bases, in that order; junction bases with no gene match: 12. The germline gives CDR1 MGHDK, CDR2 SYGVNS. This CDR3 is built from 16 residues. The CDR3 nucleotides are TGTGCCAGCCCCGAACAGACAGGGAAGGGCAATCAGCCCCAGCATTTT. Translation gives CASPEQTGKGNQPQHF.

This sequence joins TRBV6-5 and TRBJ1-1; D gene uncertain. This CDR3 spans 15 amino acids. Germline V CDR1 and CDR2: MNHEY, SVGAGI. The V end lost 0 bases, the J end lost 5 bases, and 13 bases lay between the germline ends. The chain's CDR3 is CASSYSFLKETEAFF. CDR3 coding DNA: TGTGCCAGCAGTTACTCATTTTTGAAGGAAACTGAAGCTTTCTTT.

The chain couples TRBV18 to TRBJ2-5; TRBD2 might be the D (6 bases). The CDR3 is made up of 15 amino acids. The V gene's germline CDR1 is KGHSH and CDR2 LQKENI. Trimming took off 5 bases at V and 3 bases at J, with 16 bases between the two ends. CDR3 coding DNA: TGTGCCAGCTCAGCCAACCCGGGACTCAAAGAGACCCAGTACTTC. Amino acids: CASSANPGLKETQYF.

This clone showed up just once. The V and J genes are TRBV5-1 and TRBJ2-5, with D hard to call. V gave up 0 bases and J gave up 1 base, with 7 bases separating them. The CDR3 covers 14 residues. Germline loops: CDR1 SGHRS, CDR2 YFSETQ. This chain's CDR3 is CASSLGKGQETQYF. The CDR3 DNA reads TGCGCCAGCAGCTTGGGCAAGGGCCAAGAGACCCAGTACTTC.

This chain joins TRBV5-1 and TRBJ1-2, with D perhaps TRBD1 (6 bases). The CDR3 length is 16 residues. V lost 3 bases and J 3 bases, leaving 18 bases between the germline ends. CDR1 is SGHRS and CDR2 is YFSETQ in the germline V gene. The CDR3, as DNA: TGCGCCAGCAGCTACTCGGGCGGGGGGCTTGACTATGGCTACACCTTC. Translating gives CASSYSGGGLDYGYTF.

This CDR3 is CASSPTAGGDTEAFF. The CDR3 DNA sequence: TGTGCCAGCAGCCCGACAGCGGGTGGGGACACTGAAGCTTTCTTT. This chain links TRBV6-1 with TRBJ1-1, with D possibly being TRBD1 (5 bases). CDR3 length equals 15 residues. In germline, CDR1 is MNHNS, CDR2 SASEGT. V was shortened by 6 bases and J by 3 bases, with 17 bases between the two germline ends.

This chain uses TRBV11-2 with TRBJ2-7; TRBD1 aligns across 11 bases. The trim removed 5 bases at V and 0 bases at J, leaving 12 bases unmatched. CDR1 and CDR2 (germline): SGHAT, FQNNGV. This CDR3 is built from 18 residues. CDR3 DNA sequence: TGTGCCAGCAGCCCTAGGTCCGTCGGGACAGGGGGCTCCTACGAGCAGTACTTC. This translates into CASSPRSVGTGGSYEQYF.

This clone has just a few counts. The chain uses TRBV5-1 and TRBJ2-4, with D unclear. Germline V gives CDR1 SGHRS, CDR2 YFSETQ. The CDR3 contains 13 residues. V was clipped by 2 bases and J by 5 bases, with 8 bases between them. In DNA form, the CDR3 reads TGCGCCAGCAGCTTAGGATTGGAAAACATTCAGTACTTC. Amino acids: CASSLGLENIQYF.

This chain uses TRBV13 with TRBJ1-4; 8 bases are shared with TRBD1. The CDR3 length is 15 residues. Trimming took 2 bases from V and 5 from J; bases not matched to a gene: 4. The germline CDR1 and CDR2 sequences are PRHDT and FYEKMQ (reference sequence). As DNA, the CDR3 is TGTGCCAGCAGCTTAAGGACAGGGTGGAATGAAAAACTGTTTTTT. Encoded protein: CASSLRTGWNEKLFF.

V is TRBV29-1 and J is TRBJ2-1; no definite D call. The V end was cut by 3 bases, the J end by 4 bases, with 16 bases between. The CDR3 covers 15 residues. The germline CDR1 and CDR2 sequences are SQVTM and ANQGSEA. The CDR3 loop is CSVDKSLMGYNEQFF. The CDR3 nucleotides read TGCAGCGTTGATAAGTCCCTAATGGGGTACAATGAGCAGTTCTTC.